The next 30 T cell receptor beta chains were all read from a single sample in a study of Graves' ophthalmopathy and Graves' hyperthyroidism. Amplified material comprised TCR beta CDR3 regions derived from RNA transcripts. Second-round multiplex PCR came after first-round RT-PCR with HTBI primers. TCRdb redid the calling of the multiplex PCR reads with MiXCR, one entry per CDR3 protein. The data hold 300,000 to 400,000 distinct CDR3 sequences, with roughly 17% observed a single time. Sequences were obtained from peripheral blood. The source is an adult woman with stable Graves' hyperthyroidism.

This clonotype has ten or more counts. The DNA for the CDR3 is TGTGCCAGCAGTTACTTGGCGTCCGGAAACACCATATATTTT. Its translation: CASSYLASGNTIYF. The chain combines TRBV6-5 with TRBJ1-3; D unresolved. CDR1 and CDR2 (germline): MNHEY, SVGAGI. The V and J ends lost 1 base and 4 bases respectively, with 8 bases between them. This CDR3 has 14 amino acids.

This clonotype appeared a few times. V and J are TRBV7-2 and TRBJ2-5, with D unclear. V gave up 3 bases and J gave up 3 bases, with 14 bases separating them. Germline CDR1 and CDR2: SGHTA and FQGNSA. CDR3 length equals 15 residues. CDR3 DNA: TGTGCCAGCAGCTTCAATGCAGCTTCAGAAGAGACCCAGTACTTC. The encoded protein is CASSFNAASEETQYF.

This clonotype was observed many times. The genes are TRBV6-1 and TRBJ2-7; 7 bases agree with TRBD1. The length of the CDR3 is 13 residues. J lost 6 bases, V lost 6 bases, and 8 bases had no gene match. Germline values: CDR1 MNHNS, CDR2 SASEGT. CDR3 region: CASSLTGTGEQYF. The CDR3 DNA follows: TGTGCCAGCAGCCTGACAGGGACGGGCGAGCAGTACTTC.

The sample holds many counts of this clonotype. The chain carries TRBV30 and TRBJ1-1; D is unresolved. CDR1 is GTSNPN and CDR2 is SVGIG in the germline V gene (reference sequence). The CDR3 consists of 11 residues. Trimming shortened V by 1 base and J by 7 bases, and 7 bases separated the two germline ends. For the CDR3, the DNA is TGTGCCTGGAGTGGACAACATGAAGCTTTCTTT. It encodes CAWSGQHEAFF.

Many counts were recorded for this clonotype. The genes are TRBV13 and TRBJ2-7, with D perhaps given as TRBD1 or TRBD2 (6 bases each). CDR1 and CDR2 from the germline V gene are PRHDT and FYEKMQ (reference sequence). Between the trimmed V and J ends, which lost 5 bases and 2 bases, there was a span of 16 bases. This CDR3 has 15 amino acids. In nucleotides, the CDR3 is TGTGCCAGCAGCCCAACAGGGAGGAGTGCCTACGAGCAGTACTTC. Protein product: CASSPTGRSAYEQYF.

This clonotype was recorded at least ten times. CDR3 residues: CASSRLKAPNTEAFF. The CDR3 DNA sequence: TGTGCCAGTAGTAGGTTGAAAGCGCCGAACACTGAAGCTTTCTTT. The chain joins TRBV19 to TRBJ1-1; D gene unclear. With 4 bases removed from V and 1 base from J, the gap between germline ends came to 13 bases. Looked up from germline, CDR1 is LNHDA and CDR2 is SQIVND (reference sequence). CDR3 length equals 15 residues.

This clonotype has a handful of counts. This chain joins TRBV11-2 and TRBJ2-2; 11 bases fit TRBD2. Trimming cost V 2 bases and J 4 bases; bases outside gene matches: 9. Germline V gives CDR1 SGHAT, CDR2 FQNNGV. The CDR3 is 18 amino acids. Here the CDR3 reads CASSLPGLAGRFTGELFF. For the CDR3, the DNA is TGTGCCAGCAGCTTACCTGGACTAGCGGGTCGCTTCACCGGGGAGCTGTTTTTT.

In regard to this clonotype: The junction differs from germline at one of its ends, possibly a read error. The chain couples TRBV19 to TRBJ1-5; a possible D gene is TRBD1 (5 bases). Looked up from germline, CDR1 is LNHDA and CDR2 is SQIVND (reference sequence). The CDR3 totals 10 residues. The CDR3: CASTGAHWYF. The CDR3 DNA is TGTGCCAGTACCGGGGCCCATTGGTATTTT.

This chain connects TRBV27 to TRBJ2-5, with a possible D match to TRBD2 (6 bases). The germline V gene has CDR1 MNHEY and CDR2 SMNVEV (reference sequence). Trimming shortened V by 0 bases and J by 5 bases, and 16 bases separated the two germline ends. There are 16 residues in the CDR3. The CDR3 loop is CASSLSGGEVSETQYF. CDR3 bases: TGTGCCAGCAGTTTATCTGGAGGGGAAGTAAGCGAGACCCAGTACTTC.

This rearrangement joins TRBV28 to TRBJ1-2; tentatively, D is TRBD1 (6 bases). CDR1 and CDR2 (germline): MDHEN, SYDVKM. V lost 4 bases to trimming and J lost 4 bases, with 13 bases between them. The length of the CDR3 is 14 residues. CDR3 sequence: CASSSATGLYGYTF. CDR3 DNA: TGTGCCAGCAGTTCCGCCACAGGGCTCTATGGCTACACCTTC.

This clonotype was picked up many times. The chain couples TRBV13 to TRBJ2-2; 8 bases fit TRBD2. Germline V lookup: CDR1 PRHDT, CDR2 FYEKMQ (reference sequence). Trimming cost V 5 bases and J 7 bases; bases outside gene matches: 6. This CDR3 has 14 amino acids. CDR3 sequence reads: CASSRTSRIGELFF. The CDR3 nucleotides are TGTGCCAGCAGCCGGACTAGCCGGATCGGGGAGCTGTTTTTT.

This clonotype was detected many times. The chain couples TRBV4-1 to TRBJ2-2; D uncertain. This CDR3 is built from 16 residues. Germline lookup yields CDR1 MGHRA and CDR2 YSYEKL. V lost 5 bases, J lost 5 bases, and 18 bases lay in between. CDR3 DNA sequence: TGCGCCAGCAGCAAAGGGTCAGCCCTCTATACCGGGGAGCTGTTTTTT. This translates into CASSKGSALYTGELFF.

This clonotype was seen ten or more times. The chain couples TRBV28 to TRBJ1-6; TRBD1 might be the D (5 bases). V lost 3 bases, J lost 1 base, and 7 bases lay in between. The CDR3 is 15 amino acids. Germline V CDR1 and CDR2: MDHEN, SYDVKM. In DNA, the CDR3 is TGTGCCAGCAGTTTTGGGGCATCCTATAATTCACCCCTCCACTTT. Amino acid sequence: CASSFGASYNSPLHF.

The V call is TRBV6-1, the J call TRBJ2-7; 12 bases agree with TRBD2. This CDR3 has 16 residues. Germline lookup yields CDR1 MNHNS and CDR2 SASEGT. Trimming at V came to 4 bases and at J to 4 bases, leaving 8 bases not matched to a gene. CDR3 nucleotides: TGTGCCAGCAGTGCGAGACTAGCGGGGGCCAAATACGAGCAGTACTTC. Encoded protein: CASSARLAGAKYEQYF.

This clonotype was detected ten times or more. This sequence joins TRBV6-1 and TRBJ2-7; the match to TRBD2 covers 11 bases. Germline V gene lookup returns CDR1 MNHNS and CDR2 SASEGT. V lost 4 bases and J lost 4; bases outside the gene matches: 12. The CDR3 is 17 residues long. The CDR3 DNA reads TGTGCCAGCAGTGTCGGTAGAACTAGCGGGAGCGGGTACGAGCAGTACTTC. This gives the protein CASSVGRTSGSGYEQYF.

This clonotype has a count of ten or more. The chain combines TRBV28 with TRBJ2-5, with D perhaps matching TRBD2 (5 bases). The ends were cut back, 4 bases at V and 0 bases at J, with 9 bases in the middle. CDR3 length equals 14 residues. The V gene's germline CDR1 is MDHEN and CDR2 SYDVKM. The CDR3 here is CASSSFGNQETQYF. In DNA, the CDR3 is TGTGCCAGCAGTTCCTTCGGGAACCAAGAGACCCAGTACTTC.

The chain employs TRBV12-3 or TRBV12-4 and TRBJ1-1; weak D call: TRBD1 (5 bases). The CDR3 has 15 amino acids. Trimming pared 8 bases from V and 0 bases from J, leaving 16 bases between. This CDR3 reads CASGTTDPMNTEAFF. The CDR3 DNA is TGTGCCAGCGGGACGACGGACCCCATGAACACTGAAGCTTTCTTT.

This clonotype was recorded many times. The gene calls are TRBV19 and TRBJ2-2; 7 bases are a match to TRBD1. V shed 1 base, J shed 0 bases, and the junction held 2 bases outside the gene matches. The germline V gene has CDR1 LNHDA and CDR2 SQIVND (reference sequence). The CDR3 has 16 amino acids. In nucleotides, the CDR3 is TGTGCCAGTAGTATAGCGGGACAGACGAACACCGGGGAGCTGTTTTTT. It is translated as CASSIAGQTNTGELFF.

This clonotype was recorded many times. The chain carries TRBV12-3 or TRBV12-4 and TRBJ2-7; D unresolved. Trimming pared 6 bases from V and 1 base from J, leaving 13 bases between. The CDR3 loop spans 14 amino acids. The CDR3 region has the DNA TGTGCCAGCAGAAAGGGTGGATGGTCCTACGAGCAGTACTTC. It specifies CASRKGGWSYEQYF.

The CDR3 DNA sequence: TGTGCCAGCAGCGGGACAGGGGGCGAAGAGCAGTACTTC. It yields the protein CASSGTGGEEQYF. This sequence joins TRBV12-3 or TRBV12-4 and TRBJ2-7; 12 positions agree with TRBD1. CDR3 size: 13 residues. V lost 6 bases and J lost 7; bases outside the gene matches: 4.

This clonotype has at least ten counts. V and J are TRBV11-1 and TRBJ1-2; D remains unclear. The V and J ends lost 5 bases and 8 bases respectively, with 15 bases between them. CDR1 and CDR2 (germline): SGHAT, FQDESV (reference sequence). The CDR3 runs to 13 residues. The CDR3 DNA sequence: TGTGCCAGCAGCCATAACGACATAAACGGCTACACCTTC. Residues: CASSHNDINGYTF.

This clonotype has ten or more counts. The chain carries TRBV12-3 or TRBV12-4 and TRBJ1-1; D not resolved. The CDR3 has 13 amino acids. V was trimmed by 5 bases and J by 3 bases, leaving 10 bases between them. The CDR3 sequence: CASSPETYTEAFF. CDR3 sequence (DNA): TGTGCCAGCAGTCCCGAGACGTACACTGAAGCTTTCTTT.

The J gene is TRBJ2-2, the V gene TRBV28; D is possibly TRBD1 or TRBD2 (5 bases each). This CDR3 region has 14 residues. Trimming cost V 8 bases and J 6 bases, with 16 bases left between them. The V gene's germline CDR1 is MDHEN and CDR2 SYDVKM. The CDR3 is CASGSLGEPGELFF. CDR3 DNA: TGTGCCAGCGGATCTTTAGGGGAGCCCGGGGAGCTGTTTTTT.

The rearrangement joins TRBV9 to TRBJ2-2; 9 nucleotides align to TRBD2. The CDR3 contains 16 residues. CDR1 and CDR2 (germline): SGDLS, YYNGEE. V was pared by 5 bases and J by 1 base, with 6 bases of the junction left unmatched. CDR3 nucleotides: TGTGCCAGCAGACGAGGAGCGGGAGGGAACACCGGGGAGCTGTTTTTT. As protein: CASRRGAGGNTGELFF.

In this sample, this clonotype turned up many times. V usage is TRBV20-1 and J usage is TRBJ2-7; 7 bases map to TRBD1. Germline CDR1 reads DFQATT; CDR2 reads SNEGSKA (reference sequence). Trimming at V came to 8 bases and at J to 9 bases, leaving 16 bases not matched to a gene. There are 13 residues in the CDR3. Here the CDR3 reads CSSSGQSSLGQYF. The CDR3 coding sequence is TGCAGTTCGTCGGGACAGTCCTCCTTGGGGCAGTACTTC.

This sequence joins TRBV10-3 and TRBJ2-6, with a weak D call TRBD1 (6 bases). CDR3 length equals 15 residues. Deletions cut 6 bases from V and 1 base from J, with 10 bases between. The germline gives CDR1 ENHRY, CDR2 SYGVKD. DNA for the CDR3: TGTGCCATCAGCTCTCAGGGGTCTGGGGCCAACGTCCTGACTTTC. It translates to CAISSQGSGANVLTF.

This clonotype was observed many times. The chain employs TRBV7-3 and TRBJ1-1; D is undetermined. Trimming took off 0 bases at V and 0 bases at J, with 8 bases between the two ends. Germline CDR1 reads SGHTA; CDR2 reads FQGTGA. The CDR3 sequence is 15 residues long. The CDR3 sequence is CASSLTTGMNTEAFF. The DNA for the CDR3 is TGTGCCAGCAGCTTAACGACCGGCATGAACACTGAAGCTTTCTTT.

In this sample, this clonotype turned up many times. The gene calls are TRBV29-1 and TRBJ1-1; no clear D. The CDR3 has 12 amino acids. Trimming removed 8 bases from V and 4 bases from J, with 14 bases in between. Germline CDR1 reads SQVTM; CDR2 reads ANQGSEA. CDR3: CSHRGRATEAFF. The DNA of the CDR3 is TGCAGCCACCGAGGTCGGGCCACTGAAGCTTTCTTT.

The table lists this clonotype with many counts. CDR3 in amino acids: CSARPLAGASYEQYF. The CDR3 DNA reads as TGCAGTGCTAGGCCCCTAGCGGGGGCCTCCTACGAGCAGTACTTC. The chain joins TRBV20-1 to TRBJ2-7, with 10 bases aligning to TRBD2. The CDR3 length is 15 residues. Germline values: CDR1 DFQATT, CDR2 SNEGSKA (reference sequence). V gave up 3 bases and J gave up 0 bases; unmatched junction bases: 5.

For this clonotype: The junction differs from germline at one of its ends, possibly a read error. J is TRBJ1-1 and V is TRBV12-3 or TRBV12-4; D gene uncertain. The CDR3 contains 14 residues. CDR3 protein: CASSDPPKNTEALF. CDR3 bases: TGTGCCAGCAGTGACCCCCCGAAAAACACTGAAGCGTTGTTT.